One T cell receptor beta chain is described in this entry. The antigen it recognizes is unknown. Nothing much larger sits one base from this clone, and base qualities are not available. Each collaborating institution followed its own protocols to collect whole blood in K2EDTA tubes. For TCRbeta analysis, collaborators shipped samples as frozen whole blood, isolated PBMCs, or DNA extracted from either of those sample types. This sample is part of a study of blood T cell repertoires in COVID-19 (dated by TCRdb to the early 2020s). Turning to the overall study: Samples from collaborators originated in the United States, Italy and Spain and spanned both the acute and convalescent phases of COVID-19. The prospective study material was composed of cDNA or gDNA derived from T cells, B-cell-depleted T cells, or PBMCs. Samples came from the ongoing ImmuneRACE study (first 160 participants) plus 1,254 subjects from 6 global collaborators. Where available, HLA class I and class II types were taken from metadata supplied by the sample provider and were not determined by assay-based typing. Nearly every sample came with metadata listing a de-identified subject ID, COVID-19 status, age in years and sex. The repertoires were made available in a free public database intended to serve as a resource for research on the immune response to SARS-CoV-2. Deeply sampled blood TCRbeta repertoires from subjects exposed to, actively infected with, or recovered from COVID-19 were included in the dataset. Broader findings and caveats from the paper: The amount of clinical and demographic metadata varied by source and participant and was provided uncurated.

Inclusive of the bounding cysteine and phenylalanine, the CDR3 is 16 residues long. CDR3 DNA only is kept here, 48 bases in frame from base 1. A distance of 15 bases separates the germline ends of V and J, which lose 2 bases and 2 bases respectively. The CDR1 and CDR2 encoded by the germline V gene are SGHTA and FQGNSA. The immunoSEQ Assay, a bias-controlled multiplex PCR, was used to amplify TCRbeta CDR3 regions from genomic DNA. In the authors' own workflow: The number of nucleated cells in each sample was estimated by amplification of reference gene primers within the assay. To quantify the absolute abundance of each unique TCRbeta CDR3 rearrangement, sequence reads were collapsed and filtered. For each sample, productive Simpson clonality was calculated by taking the square root of Simpson's diversity index across productive rearrangements. The table comes from immuneACCESS by way of TCRdb, which keeps in-frame sequences with V and J called. Part of the clones is missing from these tables; in studies checked, under half for an unresolved V gene and the rest for unknown reasons. The D gene and trimming were derived from the DNA, and the V and J assignments and clone size from that table. Recorded for this sample are around 60,000 clones; almost 90% of them occurred a single time. The top ten clonotypes cover around 13% of the sample.

Sequenced: peripheral blood. This chain is built from TRBV7-2 and TRBJ1-2; a tentative D call is TRBD1 (5 bases match). This receptor was identified in a man in his 60s with active COVID-19. The CDR3 protein is CASSLSGSRVNYGYTF. The bases are TGTGCCAGCAGCTTATCCGGGAGCAGGGTCAACTATGGCTACACCTTC.